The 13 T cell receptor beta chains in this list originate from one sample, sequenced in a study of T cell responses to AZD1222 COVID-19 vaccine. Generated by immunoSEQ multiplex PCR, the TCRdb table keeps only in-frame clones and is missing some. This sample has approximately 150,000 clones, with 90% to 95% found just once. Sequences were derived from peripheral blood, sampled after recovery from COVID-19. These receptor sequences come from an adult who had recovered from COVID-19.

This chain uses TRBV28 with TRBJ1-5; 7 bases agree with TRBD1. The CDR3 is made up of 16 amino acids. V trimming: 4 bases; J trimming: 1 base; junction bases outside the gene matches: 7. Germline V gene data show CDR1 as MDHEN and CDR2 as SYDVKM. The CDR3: CASSWGTVVSNQPQHF. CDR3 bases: TGTGCCAGCAGTTGGGGGACAGTCGTCAGCAATCAGCCCCAGCATTTT.

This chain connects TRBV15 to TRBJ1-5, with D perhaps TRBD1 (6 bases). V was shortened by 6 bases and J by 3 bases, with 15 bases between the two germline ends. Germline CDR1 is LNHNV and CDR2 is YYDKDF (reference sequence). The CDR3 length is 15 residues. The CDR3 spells CATSSDRSFNQPQHF. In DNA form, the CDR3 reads TGTGCCACCAGTAGCGACAGGTCGTTCAATCAGCCCCAGCATTTT.

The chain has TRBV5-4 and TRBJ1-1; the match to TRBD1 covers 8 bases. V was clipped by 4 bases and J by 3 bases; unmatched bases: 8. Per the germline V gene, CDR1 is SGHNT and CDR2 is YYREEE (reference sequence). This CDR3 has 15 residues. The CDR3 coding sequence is TGTGCCAGCAGCGGGGGACAGGTGGGGTACACTGAAGCTTTCTTT. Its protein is CASSGGQVGYTEAFF.

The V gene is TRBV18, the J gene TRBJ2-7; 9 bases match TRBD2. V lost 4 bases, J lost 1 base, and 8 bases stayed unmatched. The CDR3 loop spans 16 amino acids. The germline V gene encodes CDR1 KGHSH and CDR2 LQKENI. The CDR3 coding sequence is TGTGCCAGCTCACTGGCGCCTAGCGGGGATTCCTACGAGCAGTACTTC. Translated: CASSLAPSGDSYEQYF.

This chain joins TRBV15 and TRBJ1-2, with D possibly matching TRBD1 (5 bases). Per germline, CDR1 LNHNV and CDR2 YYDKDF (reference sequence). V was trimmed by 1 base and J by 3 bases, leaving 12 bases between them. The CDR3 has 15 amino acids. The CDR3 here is CATSRASGRDYGYTF. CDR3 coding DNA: TGTGCCACCAGCAGAGCATCGGGACGGGACTATGGCTACACCTTC.

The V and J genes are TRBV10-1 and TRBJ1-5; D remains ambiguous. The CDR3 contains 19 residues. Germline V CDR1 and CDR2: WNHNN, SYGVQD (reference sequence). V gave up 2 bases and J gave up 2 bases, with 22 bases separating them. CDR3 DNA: TGCGCCAGCAGTGAGGGAATGAGGGCGGAGGGAGTGGGCAATCAGCCCCAGCATTTT. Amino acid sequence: CASSEGMRAEGVGNQPQHF.

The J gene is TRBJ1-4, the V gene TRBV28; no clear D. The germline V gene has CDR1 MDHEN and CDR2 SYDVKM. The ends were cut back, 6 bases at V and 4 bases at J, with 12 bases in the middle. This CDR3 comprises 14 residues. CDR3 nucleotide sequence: TGTGCCAGCAGCCCCCCTGGTAATAATGAAAAACTGTTTTTT. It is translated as CASSPPGNNEKLFF.

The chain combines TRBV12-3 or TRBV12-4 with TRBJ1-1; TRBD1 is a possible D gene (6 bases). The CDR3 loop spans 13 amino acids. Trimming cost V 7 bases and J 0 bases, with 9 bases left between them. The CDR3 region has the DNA TGTGCCAGCACAGGACAGATGAACACTGAAGCTTTCTTT. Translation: CASTGQMNTEAFF.

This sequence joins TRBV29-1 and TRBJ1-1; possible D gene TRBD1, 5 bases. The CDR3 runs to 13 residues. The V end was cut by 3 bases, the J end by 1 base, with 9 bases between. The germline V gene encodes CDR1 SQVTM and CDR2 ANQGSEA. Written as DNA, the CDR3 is TGCAGCGTTGACTCCCAGGGGAACACTGAAGCTTTCTTT. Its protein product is CSVDSQGNTEAFF.

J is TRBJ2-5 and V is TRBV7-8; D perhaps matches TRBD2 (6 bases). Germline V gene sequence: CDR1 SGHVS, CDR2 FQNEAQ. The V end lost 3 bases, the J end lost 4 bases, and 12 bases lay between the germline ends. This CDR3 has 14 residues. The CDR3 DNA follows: TGTGCCAGCAGCTTTGGGCCCGGGGGAGAGACCCAGTACTTC. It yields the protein CASSFGPGGETQYF.

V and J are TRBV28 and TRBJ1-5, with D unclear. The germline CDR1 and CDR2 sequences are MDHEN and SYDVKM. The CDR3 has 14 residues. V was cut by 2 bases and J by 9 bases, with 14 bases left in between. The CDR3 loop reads CASSLVGSDRPQHF. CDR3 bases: TGTGCCAGCAGTTTAGTGGGTAGCGACCGGCCCCAGCATTTT.

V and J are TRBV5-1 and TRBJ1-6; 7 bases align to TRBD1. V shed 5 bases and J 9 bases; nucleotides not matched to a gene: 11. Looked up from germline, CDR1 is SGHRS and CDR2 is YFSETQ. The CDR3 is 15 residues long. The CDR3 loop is CASRTNRGDSSPLHF. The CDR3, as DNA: TGCGCCAGCAGGACAAATAGAGGGGACAGTTCACCCCTCCACTTT. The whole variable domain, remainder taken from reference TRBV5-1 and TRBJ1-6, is KAGVTQTPRYLIKTRGQQVTLSCSPISGHRSVSWYQQTPGQGLQFLFEYFSETQRNKGNFPGRFSGRQFSNSRSEMNVSTLELGDSALYLCASRTNRGDSSPLHFGNGTRLTVT.

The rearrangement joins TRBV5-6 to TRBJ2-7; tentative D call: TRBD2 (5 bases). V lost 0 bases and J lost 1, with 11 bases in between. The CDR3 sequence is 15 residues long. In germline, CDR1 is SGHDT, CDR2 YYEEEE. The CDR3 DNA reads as TGTGCCAGCAGCTTGGAACTAGGTAGTTCCTACGAGCAGTACTTC. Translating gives CASSLELGSSYEQYF.